This TCR beta chain was documented in a study of early T cells in non-severe SARS-CoV-2 infection. Study-wide context: The input, bulk RNA from unsorted whole blood, was sequenced, and chains were unpaired.

Attached unique molecular identifiers marked individual cDNA molecules. TCRdb reprocessed the 5' RACE reads via MiXCR and lists one record per CDR3 protein. The repertoire has 30,000 to 40,000 distinct CDR3 sequences, roughly 9.3% of them found once; the top ten carry 13%. Remarks on this clonotype: No antigen is known for it.

Study-level results: VDJdb matching skewed toward anti-spike CD8 responses, missing private and CD4 specificities.

Germline CDR1 reads LNHDA; CDR2 reads SQIVND (reference sequence). After removal of 9 bases from V and 2 bases from J, the junction contained 21 bases not matched to a gene. The length of the CDR3 is 19 residues. This sequence originates from an adult who was a healthcare worker with PCR-confirmed SARS-CoV-2 infection or an uninfected control (not recorded which). The rearrangement joins TRBV19 to TRBJ1-5; TRBD1 matches 8 bases. Specimen: whole blood. The CDR3 region has the DNA TGTGCCAGCGCGGGGGACAGGATCTTACTTAATAACCGCAATCAGCCCCAGCATTTT. Its protein product is CASAGDRILLNNRNQPQHF.